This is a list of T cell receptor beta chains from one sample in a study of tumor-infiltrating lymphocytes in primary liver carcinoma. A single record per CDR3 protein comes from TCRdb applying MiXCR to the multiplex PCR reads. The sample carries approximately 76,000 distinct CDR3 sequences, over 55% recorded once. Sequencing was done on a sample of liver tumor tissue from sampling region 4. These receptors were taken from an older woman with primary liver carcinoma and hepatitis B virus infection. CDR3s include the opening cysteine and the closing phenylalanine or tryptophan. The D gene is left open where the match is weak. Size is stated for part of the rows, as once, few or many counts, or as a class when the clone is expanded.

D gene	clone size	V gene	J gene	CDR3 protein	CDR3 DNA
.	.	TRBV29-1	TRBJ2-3	CSVNATGTSSTDTRYF	TGCAGCGTTAATGCAACTGGGACCTCTAGTACAGATACGCGGTATTTT
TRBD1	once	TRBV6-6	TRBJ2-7	CASSSAPGQGSSYDQYF	TGTGCCAGCAGCTCCGCACCTGGACAGGGGTCTTCCTACGACCAGTACTTC
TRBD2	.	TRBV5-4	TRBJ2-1	CASSPGASGVYSEHFF	TGTGCCAGCAGCCCGGGGGCTAGCGGGGTTTACAGTGAGCATTTCTTC
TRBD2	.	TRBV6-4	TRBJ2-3	CASASLAGGKDTHYF	TGTGCCAGCGCTTCCCTAGCGGGAGGTAAAGATACGCACTATTTT
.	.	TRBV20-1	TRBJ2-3	CSASGLRRDTQYF	TGCAGTGCCAGTGGGCTAAGGAGGGATACGCAGTATTTT
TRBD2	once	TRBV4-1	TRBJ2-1	CASSQDSPTAWTSGYEQFF	TGCGCCAGCAGCCAAGACTCCCCGACGGCATGGACTAGCGGATATGAGCAGTTCTTC
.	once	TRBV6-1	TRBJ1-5	CASSEANGDKAQPQHF	TGTGCCAGCAGTGAAGCGAACGGAGACAAGGCTCAGCCCCAGCATTTT
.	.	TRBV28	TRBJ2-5	CASRQMGHETQYF	TGTGCCAGCAGGCAGATGGGGCATGAGACCCAGTACTTC
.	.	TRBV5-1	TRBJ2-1	CASSLRSHGSYNGQFF	TGCGCCAGCAGCCTGCGGAGCCACGGCTCCTACAATGGGCAGTTCTTC
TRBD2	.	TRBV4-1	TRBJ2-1	CASSHSKGLAGVVESYNEQFF	TGCGCCAGCAGCCATTCCAAGGGGCTAGCGGGAGTGGTAGAGAGCTACAATGAGCAGTTCTTC
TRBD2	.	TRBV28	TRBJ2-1	CASSPTIGSGSSYNGQFF	TGTGCCAGCAGTCCGACCATTGGGAGCGGGAGCTCCTACAATGGGCAGTTCTTC
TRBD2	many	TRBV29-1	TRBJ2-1	CSVRIFSSGTYNEQFF	TGCAGCGTTCGGATCTTCTCTAGCGGGACCTACAATGAGCAGTTCTTC
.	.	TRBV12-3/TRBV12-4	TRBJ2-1	CASSKVVWGSDNELFF	TGTGCTAGCAGTAAAGTGGTGTGGGGGAGCGACAATGAGCTGTTCTTC
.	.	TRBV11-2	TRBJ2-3	CASRPSATNTDRQYF	TGTGCCAGCAGGCCCTCTGCAACTAACACAGATAGGCAGTATTTT
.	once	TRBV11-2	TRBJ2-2	CASSLDMTGEPFF	TGTGCCAGTAGCTTAGATATGACTGGGGAGCCGTTTTTT
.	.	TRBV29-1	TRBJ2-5	CSAGAAQETQYF	TGCAGCGCGGGGGCAGCTCAAGAGACCCAGTACTTC
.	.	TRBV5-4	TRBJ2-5	CASSPEVVGIQETQYF	TGTGCCAGCAGCCCCGAGGTAGTGGGAATTCAAGAGACCCAGTACTTC
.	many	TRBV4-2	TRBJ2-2	CASSHAVGARTGELFF	TGTGCCAGCAGCCATGCTGTGGGGGCGAGAACCGGGGAGCTGTTTTTT
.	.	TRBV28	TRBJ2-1	CAGSRTGDSYNEQFF	TGTGCCGGCAGCAGAACGGGGGACTCCTACAATGAGCAGTTCTTC
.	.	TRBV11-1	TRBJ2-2	CASSFRQRLGELFF	TGTGCCAGCAGCTTCCGACAAAGACTCGGAGAGCTGTTTTTT
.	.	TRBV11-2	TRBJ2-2	CASSPPQGPTGELYF	TGTGCCAGCAGCCCCCCGCAAGGACCGACCGGGGAACTGTATTTT
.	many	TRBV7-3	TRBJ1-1	CASSPKGGGNTEAFF	TGTGCCAGCAGCCCGAAGGGGGGGGGCAACACTGAAGCTTTCTTT
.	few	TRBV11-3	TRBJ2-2	CASSNGLHTWELFF	TGTGCCAGCAGTAACGGACTTCACACCTGGGAGCTGTTTTTT
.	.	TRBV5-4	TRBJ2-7	CPSSWDIGNEQYF	TGTCCCAGCAGCTGGGACATAGGTAACGAGCAGTACTTT
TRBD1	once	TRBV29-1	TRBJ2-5	CGVEGGTGEQETQYF	TGCGGCGTGGAAGGGGGGACAGGGGAACAAGAGACCCAGTATTTC
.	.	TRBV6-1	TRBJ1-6	CASSPTGEGSPLRF	TGTGCCAGCAGCCCAACGGGGGAAGGATCACCCCTCCGCTTT
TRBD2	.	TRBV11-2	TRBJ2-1	CASSLESGSVSERLF	TGTGCTAGCAGCTTAGAGAGCGGGAGTGTGAGTGAGCGGCTCTTC